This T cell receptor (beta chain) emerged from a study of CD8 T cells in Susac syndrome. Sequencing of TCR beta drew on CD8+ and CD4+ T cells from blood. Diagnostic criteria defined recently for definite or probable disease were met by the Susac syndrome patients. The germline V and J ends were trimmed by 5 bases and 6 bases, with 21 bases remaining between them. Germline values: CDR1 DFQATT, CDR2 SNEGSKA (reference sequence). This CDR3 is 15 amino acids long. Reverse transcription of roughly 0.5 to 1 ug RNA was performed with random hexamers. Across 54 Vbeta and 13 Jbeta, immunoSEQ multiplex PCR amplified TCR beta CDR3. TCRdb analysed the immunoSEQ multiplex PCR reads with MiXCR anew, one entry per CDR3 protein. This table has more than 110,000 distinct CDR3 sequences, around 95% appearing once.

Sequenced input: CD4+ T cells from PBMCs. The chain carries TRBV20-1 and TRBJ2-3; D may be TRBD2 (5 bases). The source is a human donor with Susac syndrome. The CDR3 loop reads CSAGVLGTFGDTQYF. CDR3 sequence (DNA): TGCAGTGCTGGGGTACTAGGAACTTTTGGGGATACGCAGTATTTT.